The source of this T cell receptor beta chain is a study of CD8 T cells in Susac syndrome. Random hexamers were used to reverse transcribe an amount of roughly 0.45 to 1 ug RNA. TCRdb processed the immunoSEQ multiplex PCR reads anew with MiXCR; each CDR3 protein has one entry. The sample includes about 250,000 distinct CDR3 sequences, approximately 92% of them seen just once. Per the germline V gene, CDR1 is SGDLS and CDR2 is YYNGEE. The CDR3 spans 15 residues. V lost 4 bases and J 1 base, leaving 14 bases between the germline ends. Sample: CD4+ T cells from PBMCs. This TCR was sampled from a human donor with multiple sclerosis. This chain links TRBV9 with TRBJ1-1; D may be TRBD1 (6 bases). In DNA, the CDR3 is TGTGCCAGCAGCCCCGACACAGGGAGGAACACTGAAGCTTTCTTT. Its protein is CASSPDTGRNTEAFF.